This T cell receptor (beta chain) was obtained from a study of PD-L1 blockade in urothelial cancer. About the study: Bladder-origin urothelial cancer in males covered twenty-five of 29 patients. Blood was subjected to analysis at 3 weeks (second dose) and 6 weeks following treatment start.

Libraries were prepared by immunoSEQ multiplex PCR; TCRdb keeps only in-frame clonotypes and omits some of them. The sample has tens of thousands of clones, roughly 80% seen once. Germline V lookup: CDR1 MNHEY, CDR2 SVGAGI. The junction had 7 bases not matched to a gene; V was cut back by 5 bases and J by 2 bases. CDR3 length equals 15 residues. The V call is TRBV6-5, the J call TRBJ2-3; 7 positions match TRBD1. This receptor was identified in a man between 65 and 85 years old with urothelial cancer. The sequencing here drew on PBMCs, taken around atezolizumab (anti-PD-L1) treatment. CDR3 region: CASSIRDRDTDTQYF. The CDR3 DNA follows: TGTGCCAGCAGTATCCGGGACAGAGACACAGATACGCAGTATTTT.